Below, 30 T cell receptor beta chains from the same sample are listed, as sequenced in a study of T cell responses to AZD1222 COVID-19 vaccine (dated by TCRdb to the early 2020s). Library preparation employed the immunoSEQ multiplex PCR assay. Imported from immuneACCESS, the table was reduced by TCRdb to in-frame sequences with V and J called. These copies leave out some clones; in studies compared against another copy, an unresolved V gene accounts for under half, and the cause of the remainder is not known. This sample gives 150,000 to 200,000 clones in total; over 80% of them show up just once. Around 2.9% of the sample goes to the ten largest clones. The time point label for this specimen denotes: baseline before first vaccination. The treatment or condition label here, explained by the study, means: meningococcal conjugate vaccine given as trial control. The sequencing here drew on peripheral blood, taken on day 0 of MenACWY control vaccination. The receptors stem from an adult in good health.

The CDR3 is CASSPFRTTGRQPSSYEQYF. In nucleotides, the CDR3 is TGTGCCAGCAGCCCGTTCCGCACGACCGGGAGACAGCCGAGCTCCTACGAGCAGTACTTC. The chain employs TRBV7-8 and TRBJ2-7, with D possibly TRBD2 on 6 matching bases. The CDR3 runs to 20 residues. V was cut by 5 bases and J by 0 bases, with 29 bases left in between. From germline, CDR1 is SGHVS and CDR2 FQNEAQ.

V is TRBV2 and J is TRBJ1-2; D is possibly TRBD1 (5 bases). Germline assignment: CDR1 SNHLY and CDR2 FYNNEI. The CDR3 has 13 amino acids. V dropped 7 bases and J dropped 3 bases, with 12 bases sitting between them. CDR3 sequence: CASNLGGDYGYTF. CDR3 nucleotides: TGTGCCAGCAACCTGGGGGGAGACTATGGCTACACCTTC.

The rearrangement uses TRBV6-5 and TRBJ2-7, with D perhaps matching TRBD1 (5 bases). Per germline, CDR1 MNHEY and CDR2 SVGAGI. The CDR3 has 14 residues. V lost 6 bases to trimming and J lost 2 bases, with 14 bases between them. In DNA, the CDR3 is TGTGCCAGCAGGGTTTGGATAGGGGCCTACGAGCAGTACTTC. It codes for CASRVWIGAYEQYF.

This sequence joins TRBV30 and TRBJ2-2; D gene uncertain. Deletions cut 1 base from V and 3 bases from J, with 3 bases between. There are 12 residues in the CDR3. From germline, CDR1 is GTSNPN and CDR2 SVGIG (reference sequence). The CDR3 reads CAWSGDTGELFF. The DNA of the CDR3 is TGTGCCTGGAGTGGTGACACCGGGGAGCTGTTTTTT.

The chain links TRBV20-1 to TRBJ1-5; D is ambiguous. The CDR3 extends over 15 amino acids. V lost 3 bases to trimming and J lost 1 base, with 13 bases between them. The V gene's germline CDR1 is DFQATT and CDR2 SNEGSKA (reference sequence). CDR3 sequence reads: CSASKGLGSNQPQHF. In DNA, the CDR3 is TGCAGTGCTAGTAAGGGCCTCGGGAGCAATCAGCCCCAGCATTTT.

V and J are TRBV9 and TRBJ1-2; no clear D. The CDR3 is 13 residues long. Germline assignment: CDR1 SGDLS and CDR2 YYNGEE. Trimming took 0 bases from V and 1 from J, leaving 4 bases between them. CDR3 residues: CASSVDDNYGYTF. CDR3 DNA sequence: TGTGCCAGCAGCGTAGACGATAACTATGGCTACACCTTC. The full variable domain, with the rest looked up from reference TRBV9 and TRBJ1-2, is DSGVTQTPKHLITATGQRVTLRCSPRSGDLSVYWYQQSLDQGLQFLIQYYNGEERAKGNILERFSAQQFPDLHSELNLSSLELGDSALYFCASSVDDNYGYTFGSGTRLTVV.

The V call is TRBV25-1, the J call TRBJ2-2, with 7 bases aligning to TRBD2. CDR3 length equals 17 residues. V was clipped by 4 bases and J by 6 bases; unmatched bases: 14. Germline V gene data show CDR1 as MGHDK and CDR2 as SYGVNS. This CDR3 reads CASSVSPGGSRAGELFF. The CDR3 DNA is TGTGCCAGCAGTGTCTCCCCAGGCGGGAGTCGCGCCGGGGAGCTGTTTTTT.

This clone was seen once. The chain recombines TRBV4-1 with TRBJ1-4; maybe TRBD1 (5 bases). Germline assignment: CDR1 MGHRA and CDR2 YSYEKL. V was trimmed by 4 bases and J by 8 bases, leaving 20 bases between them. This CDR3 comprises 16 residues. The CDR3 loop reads CASSPTGEGLSEKLFF. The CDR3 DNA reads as TGCGCCAGCAGCCCGACGGGGGAAGGGCTGAGCGAAAAACTGTTTTTT.

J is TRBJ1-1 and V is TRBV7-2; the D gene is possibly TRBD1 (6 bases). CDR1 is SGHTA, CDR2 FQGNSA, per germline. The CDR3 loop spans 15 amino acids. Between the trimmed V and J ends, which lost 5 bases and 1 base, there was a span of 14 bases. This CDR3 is CASSPSGTPNTEAFF. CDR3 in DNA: TGTGCCAGCAGCCCATCCGGGACACCGAACACTGAAGCTTTCTTT.

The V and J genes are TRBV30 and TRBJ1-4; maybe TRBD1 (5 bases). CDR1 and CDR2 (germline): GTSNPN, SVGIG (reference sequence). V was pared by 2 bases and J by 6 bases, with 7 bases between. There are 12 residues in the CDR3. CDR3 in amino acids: CAWSLGDEKLFF. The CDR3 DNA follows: TGTGCCTGGAGTTTGGGGGATGAAAAACTGTTTTTT.

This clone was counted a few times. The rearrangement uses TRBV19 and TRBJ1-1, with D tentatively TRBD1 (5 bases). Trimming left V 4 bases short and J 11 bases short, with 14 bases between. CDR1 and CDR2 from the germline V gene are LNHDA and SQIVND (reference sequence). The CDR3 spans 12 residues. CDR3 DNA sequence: TGTGCCAGTAGTACACAGACGGGGGACGCTTTCTTT. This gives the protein CASSTQTGDAFF.

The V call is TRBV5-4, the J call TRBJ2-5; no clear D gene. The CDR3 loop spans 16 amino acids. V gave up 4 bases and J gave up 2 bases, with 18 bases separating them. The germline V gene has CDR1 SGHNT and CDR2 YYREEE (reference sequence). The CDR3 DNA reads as TGTGCCAGCAGCCCAAGGCAGGTAGTGACTCAAGAGACCCAGTACTTC. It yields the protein CASSPRQVVTQETQYF.

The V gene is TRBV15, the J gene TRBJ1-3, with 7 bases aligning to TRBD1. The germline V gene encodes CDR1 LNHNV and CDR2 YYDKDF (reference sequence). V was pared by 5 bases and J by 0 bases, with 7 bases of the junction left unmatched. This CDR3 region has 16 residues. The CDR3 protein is CATSLGPGGSGNTIYF. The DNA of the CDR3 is TGTGCCACCAGCCTAGGACCAGGGGGCTCTGGAAACACCATATATTTT.

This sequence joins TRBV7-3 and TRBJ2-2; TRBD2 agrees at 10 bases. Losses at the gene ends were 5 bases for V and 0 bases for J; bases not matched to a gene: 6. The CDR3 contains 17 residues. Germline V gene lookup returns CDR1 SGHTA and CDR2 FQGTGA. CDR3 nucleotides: TGTGCCAGCAGCCCCAAAAGCGGGAGGGCGAACACCGGGGAGCTGTTTTTT. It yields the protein CASSPKSGRANTGELFF.

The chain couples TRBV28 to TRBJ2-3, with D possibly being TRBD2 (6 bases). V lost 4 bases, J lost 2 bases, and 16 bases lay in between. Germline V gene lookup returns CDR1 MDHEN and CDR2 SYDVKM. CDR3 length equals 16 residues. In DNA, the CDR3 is TGTGCCAGCAGTTCGCCTGGGACTCCACACACAGATACGCAGTATTTT. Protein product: CASSSPGTPHTDTQYF.

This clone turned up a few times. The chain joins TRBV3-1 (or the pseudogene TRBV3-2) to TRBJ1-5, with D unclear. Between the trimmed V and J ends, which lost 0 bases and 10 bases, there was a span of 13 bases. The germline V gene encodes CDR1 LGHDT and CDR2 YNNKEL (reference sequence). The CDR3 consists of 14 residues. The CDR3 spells CASSQDTVARPQHF. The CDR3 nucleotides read TGTGCCAGCAGCCAAGACACCGTGGCACGTCCCCAGCATTTT.

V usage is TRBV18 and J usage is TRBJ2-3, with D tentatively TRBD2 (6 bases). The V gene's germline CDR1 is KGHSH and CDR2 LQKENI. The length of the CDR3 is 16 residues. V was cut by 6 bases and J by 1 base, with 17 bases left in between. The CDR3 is CASSRTGDTGTDTQYF. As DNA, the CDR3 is TGTGCCAGCTCTCGCACGGGAGACACGGGCACAGATACGCAGTATTTT.

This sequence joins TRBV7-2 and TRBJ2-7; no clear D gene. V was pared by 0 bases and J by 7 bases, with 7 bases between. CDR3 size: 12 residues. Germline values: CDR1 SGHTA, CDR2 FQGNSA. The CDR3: CASSLAASEQYF. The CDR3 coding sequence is TGTGCCAGCAGCTTAGCTGCGAGTGAGCAGTACTTC.

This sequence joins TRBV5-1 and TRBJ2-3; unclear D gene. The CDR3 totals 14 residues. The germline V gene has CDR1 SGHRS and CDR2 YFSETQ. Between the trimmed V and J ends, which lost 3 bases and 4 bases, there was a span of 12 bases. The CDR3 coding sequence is TGCGCCAGCAGCTCCCAAGTATCCCCAGATACGCAGTATTTT. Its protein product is CASSSQVSPDTQYF.

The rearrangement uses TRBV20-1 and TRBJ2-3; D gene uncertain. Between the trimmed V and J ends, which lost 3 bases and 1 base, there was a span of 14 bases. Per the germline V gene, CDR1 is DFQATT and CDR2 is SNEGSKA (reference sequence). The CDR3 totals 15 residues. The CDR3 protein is CSASGFSVRTDTQYF. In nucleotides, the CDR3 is TGCAGTGCTAGTGGTTTTTCTGTACGCACAGATACGCAGTATTTT.

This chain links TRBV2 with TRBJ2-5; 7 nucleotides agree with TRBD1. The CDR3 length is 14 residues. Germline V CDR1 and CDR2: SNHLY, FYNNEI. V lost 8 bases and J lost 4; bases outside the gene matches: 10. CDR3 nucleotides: TGTGCCAGCCCGGTGGGACAGATCGTAGAGACCCAGTACTTC. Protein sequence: CASPVGQIVETQYF.

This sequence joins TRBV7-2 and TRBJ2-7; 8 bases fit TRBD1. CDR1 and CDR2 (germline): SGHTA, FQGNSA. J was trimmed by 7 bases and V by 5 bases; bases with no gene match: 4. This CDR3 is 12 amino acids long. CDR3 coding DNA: TGTGCCAGCAGCCCGAGACAGGGGGAGCAGTACTTC. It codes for CASSPRQGEQYF.

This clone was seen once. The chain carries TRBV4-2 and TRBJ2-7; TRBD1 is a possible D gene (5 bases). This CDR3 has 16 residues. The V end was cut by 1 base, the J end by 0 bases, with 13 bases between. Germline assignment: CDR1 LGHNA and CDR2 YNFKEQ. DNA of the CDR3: TGTGCCAGCAGCCAAGGTTTACAGGTGAGCTCCTACGAGCAGTACTTC. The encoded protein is CASSQGLQVSSYEQYF.

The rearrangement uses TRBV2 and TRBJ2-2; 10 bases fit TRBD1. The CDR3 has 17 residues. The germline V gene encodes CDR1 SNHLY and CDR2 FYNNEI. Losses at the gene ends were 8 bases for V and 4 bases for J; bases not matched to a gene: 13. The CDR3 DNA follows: TGTGCCAGCTCAAGACCGGGACAGGGGAAGGGCACCGGGGAGCTGTTTTTT. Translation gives CASSRPGQGKGTGELFF.

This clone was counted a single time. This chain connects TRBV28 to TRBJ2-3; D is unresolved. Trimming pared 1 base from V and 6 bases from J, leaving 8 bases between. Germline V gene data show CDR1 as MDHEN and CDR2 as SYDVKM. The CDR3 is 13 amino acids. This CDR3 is CASSLSYGDTQYF. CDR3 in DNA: TGTGCCAGCAGTTTATCGTACGGGGATACGCAGTATTTT. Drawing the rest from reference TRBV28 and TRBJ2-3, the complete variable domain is DVKVTQSSRYLVKRTGEKVFLECVQDMDHENMFWYRQDPGLGLRLIYFSYDVKMKEKGDIPEGYSVSREKKERFSLILESASTNQTSMYLCASSLSYGDTQYFGPGTRLTVL.

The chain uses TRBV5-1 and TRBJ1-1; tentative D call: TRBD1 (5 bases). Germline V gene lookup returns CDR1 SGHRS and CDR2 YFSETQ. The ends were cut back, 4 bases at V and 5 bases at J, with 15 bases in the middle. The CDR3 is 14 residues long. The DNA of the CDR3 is TGCGCCAGCAGCCAGGGTTCGAGTGTAACTGAAGCTTTCTTT. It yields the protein CASSQGSSVTEAFF.

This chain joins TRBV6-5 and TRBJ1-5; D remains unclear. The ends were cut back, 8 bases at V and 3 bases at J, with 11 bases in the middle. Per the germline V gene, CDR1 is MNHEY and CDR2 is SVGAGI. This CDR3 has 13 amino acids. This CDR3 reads CASGLTDNQPQHF. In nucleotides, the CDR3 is TGTGCCAGCGGCTTAACGGACAATCAGCCCCAGCATTTT.

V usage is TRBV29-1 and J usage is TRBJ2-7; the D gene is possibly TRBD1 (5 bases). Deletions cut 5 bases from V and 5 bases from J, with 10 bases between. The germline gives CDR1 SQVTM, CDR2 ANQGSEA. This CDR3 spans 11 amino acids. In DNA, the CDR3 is TGCAGCGTTCAGGGTTTTGACGAGCAGTACTTC. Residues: CSVQGFDEQYF.

The CDR3 nucleotides read TGTGCCAGCAGAGCGGGAGGAATCAAAAACATTCAGTACTTC. This encodes CASRAGGIKNIQYF. The chain combines TRBV28 with TRBJ2-4, with 9 bases fitting TRBD2. CDR1 is MDHEN and CDR2 is SYDVKM in the germline V gene. This CDR3 has 14 amino acids. The trim removed 6 bases at V and 3 bases at J, leaving 3 bases unmatched.

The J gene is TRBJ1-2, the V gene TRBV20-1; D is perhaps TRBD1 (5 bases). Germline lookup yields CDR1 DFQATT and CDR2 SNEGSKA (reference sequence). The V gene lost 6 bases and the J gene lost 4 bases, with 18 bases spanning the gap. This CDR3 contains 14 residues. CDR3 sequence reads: CSASVRVDFYGYTF. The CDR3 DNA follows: TGCAGTGCGAGTGTCAGGGTTGATTTCTATGGCTACACCTTC.